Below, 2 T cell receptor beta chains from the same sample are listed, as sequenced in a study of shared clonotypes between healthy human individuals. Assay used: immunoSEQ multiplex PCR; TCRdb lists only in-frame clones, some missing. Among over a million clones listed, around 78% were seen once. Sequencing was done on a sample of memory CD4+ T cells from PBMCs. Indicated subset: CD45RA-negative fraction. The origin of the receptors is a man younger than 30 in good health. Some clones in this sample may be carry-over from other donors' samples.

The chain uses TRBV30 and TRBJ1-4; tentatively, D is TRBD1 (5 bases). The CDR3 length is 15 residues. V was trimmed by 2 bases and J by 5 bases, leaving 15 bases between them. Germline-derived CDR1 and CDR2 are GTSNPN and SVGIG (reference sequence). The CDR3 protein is CAWSPTGVPNEKLFF. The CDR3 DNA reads TGTGCCTGGAGTCCAACGGGGGTCCCAAATGAAAAACTGTTTTTT.

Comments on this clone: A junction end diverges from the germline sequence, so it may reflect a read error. CDR3 protein: CASSQSFEQYF. The CDR3 DNA reads as TGTGCCAGCAGCCAAAGTTTCGAGCAGTACTTC. The chain couples TRBV4-1 to TRBJ2-7; no definite D call. Germline lookup yields CDR1 MGHRA and CDR2 YSYEKL. The CDR3 extends over 11 amino acids.